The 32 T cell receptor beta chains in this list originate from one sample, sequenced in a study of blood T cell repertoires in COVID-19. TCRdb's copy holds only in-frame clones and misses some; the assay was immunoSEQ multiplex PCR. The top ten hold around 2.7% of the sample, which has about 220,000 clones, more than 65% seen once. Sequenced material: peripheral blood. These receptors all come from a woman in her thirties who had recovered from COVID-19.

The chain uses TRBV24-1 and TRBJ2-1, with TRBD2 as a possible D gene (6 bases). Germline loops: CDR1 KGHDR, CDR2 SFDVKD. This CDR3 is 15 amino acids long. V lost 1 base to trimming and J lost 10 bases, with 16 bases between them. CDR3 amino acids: CATSDFWGLSGEQFF. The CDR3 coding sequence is TGTGCCACCAGTGATTTTTGGGGACTGTCTGGGGAGCAGTTCTTC.

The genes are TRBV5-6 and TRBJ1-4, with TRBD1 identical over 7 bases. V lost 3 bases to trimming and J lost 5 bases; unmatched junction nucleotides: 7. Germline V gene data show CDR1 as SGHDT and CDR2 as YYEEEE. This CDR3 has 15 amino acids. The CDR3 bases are TGTGCCAGCAGCTCCCGACAGGGACCCAATGAAAAACTGTTTTTT. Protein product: CASSSRQGPNEKLFF. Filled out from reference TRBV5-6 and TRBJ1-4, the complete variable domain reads DAGVTQSPTHLIKTRGQQVTLRCSPKSGHDTVSWYQQALGQGPQFIFQYYEEEERQRGNFPDRFSGHQFPNYSSELNVNALLLGDSALYLCASSSRQGPNEKLFFGSGTQLSVL.

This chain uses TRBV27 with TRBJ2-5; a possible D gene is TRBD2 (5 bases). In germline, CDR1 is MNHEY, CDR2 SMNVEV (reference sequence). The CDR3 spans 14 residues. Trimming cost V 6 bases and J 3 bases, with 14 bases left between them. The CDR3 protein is CASRKLEAKETQYF. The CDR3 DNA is TGTGCCAGCAGGAAGTTGGAGGCCAAAGAGACCCAGTACTTC.

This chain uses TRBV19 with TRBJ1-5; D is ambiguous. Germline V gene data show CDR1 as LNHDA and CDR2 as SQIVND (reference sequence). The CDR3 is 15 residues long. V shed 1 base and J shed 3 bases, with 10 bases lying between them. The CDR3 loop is CASSIVAPVNQPQHF. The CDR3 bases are TGTGCCAGTAGTATAGTAGCGCCAGTCAATCAGCCCCAGCATTTT.

The CDR3 protein is CASAQGLGNQPQHF. DNA of the CDR3: TGTGCCAGCGCCCAGGGGCTCGGCAATCAGCCCCAGCATTTT. The chain combines TRBV9 with TRBJ1-5; a weak D match, TRBD1 (6 bases). The germline V gene encodes CDR1 SGDLS and CDR2 YYNGEE. The CDR3 has 14 amino acids. V was clipped by 7 bases and J by 2 bases, with 13 bases between them.

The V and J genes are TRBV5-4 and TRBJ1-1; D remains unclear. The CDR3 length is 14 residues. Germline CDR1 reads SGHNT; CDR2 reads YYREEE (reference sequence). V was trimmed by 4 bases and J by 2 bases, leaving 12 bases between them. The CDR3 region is CASSPELGNTEAFF. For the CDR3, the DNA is TGTGCCAGCAGCCCCGAGCTGGGCAACACTGAAGCTTTCTTT.

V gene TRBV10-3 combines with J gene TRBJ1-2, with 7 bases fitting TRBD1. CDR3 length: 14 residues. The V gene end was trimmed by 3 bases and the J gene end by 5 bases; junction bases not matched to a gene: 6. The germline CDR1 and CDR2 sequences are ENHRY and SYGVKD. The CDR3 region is CAISESDRTYGYTF. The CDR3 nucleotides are TGTGCCATCAGTGAATCGGACAGGACTTATGGCTACACCTTC.

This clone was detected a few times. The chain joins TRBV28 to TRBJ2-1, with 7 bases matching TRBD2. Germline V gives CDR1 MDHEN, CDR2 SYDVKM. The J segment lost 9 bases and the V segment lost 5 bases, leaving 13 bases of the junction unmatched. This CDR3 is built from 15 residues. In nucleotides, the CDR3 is TGTGCCAGCAGTCCCCGTCTAAGCGGGATCGGTGAGCAGTTCTTC. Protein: CASSPRLSGIGEQFF.

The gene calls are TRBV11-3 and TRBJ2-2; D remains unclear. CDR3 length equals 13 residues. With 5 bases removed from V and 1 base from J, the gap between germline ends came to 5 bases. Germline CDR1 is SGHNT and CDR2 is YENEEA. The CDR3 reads CASSPLNTGELFF. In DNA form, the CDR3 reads TGTGCCAGCAGCCCCCTGAACACCGGGGAGCTGTTTTTT.

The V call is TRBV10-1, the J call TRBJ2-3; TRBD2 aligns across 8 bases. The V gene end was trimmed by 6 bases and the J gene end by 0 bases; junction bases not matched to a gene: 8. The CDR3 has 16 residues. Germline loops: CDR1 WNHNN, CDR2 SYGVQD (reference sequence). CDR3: CASSGRTSYSTDTQYF. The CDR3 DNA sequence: TGCGCCAGCAGCGGACGGACTAGCTATAGCACAGATACGCAGTATTTT.

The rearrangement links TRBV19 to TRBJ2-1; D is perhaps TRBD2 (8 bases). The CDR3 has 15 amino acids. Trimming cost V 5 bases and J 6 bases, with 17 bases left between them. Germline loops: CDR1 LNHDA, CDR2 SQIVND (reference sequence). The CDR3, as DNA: TGTGCCAGTAGTCCCCGGGAGGGGGCCTCCAATGAGCAGTTCTTC. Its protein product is CASSPREGASNEQFF.

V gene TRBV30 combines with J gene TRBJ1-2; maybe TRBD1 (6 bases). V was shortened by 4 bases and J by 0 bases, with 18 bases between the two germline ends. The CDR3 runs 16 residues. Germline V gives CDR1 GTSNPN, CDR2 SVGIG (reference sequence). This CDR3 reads CAWNLQGKVPNYGYTF. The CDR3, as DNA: TGTGCCTGGAACCTACAGGGCAAGGTACCTAACTATGGCTACACCTTC.

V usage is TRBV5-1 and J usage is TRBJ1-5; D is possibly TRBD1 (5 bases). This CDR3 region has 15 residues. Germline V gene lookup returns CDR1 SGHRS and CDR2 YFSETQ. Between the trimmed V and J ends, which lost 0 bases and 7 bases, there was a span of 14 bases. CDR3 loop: CASSLGGHSAQPQHF. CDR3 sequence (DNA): TGCGCCAGCAGCTTGGGAGGACACTCAGCCCAGCCCCAGCATTTT.

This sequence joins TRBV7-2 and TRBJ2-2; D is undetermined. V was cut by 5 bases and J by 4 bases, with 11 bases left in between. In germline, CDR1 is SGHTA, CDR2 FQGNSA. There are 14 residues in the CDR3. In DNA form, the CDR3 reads TGTGCCAGCAGCCCAGAGCGTGTCACCGGGGAGCTGTTTTTT. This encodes CASSPERVTGELFF. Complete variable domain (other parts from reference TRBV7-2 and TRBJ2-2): GAGVSQSPSNKVTEKGKDVELRCDPISGHTALYWYRQSLGQGLEFLIYFQGNSAPDKSGLPSDRFSAERTGGSVSTLTIQRTQQEDSAVYLCASSPERVTGELFFGEGSRLTVL.

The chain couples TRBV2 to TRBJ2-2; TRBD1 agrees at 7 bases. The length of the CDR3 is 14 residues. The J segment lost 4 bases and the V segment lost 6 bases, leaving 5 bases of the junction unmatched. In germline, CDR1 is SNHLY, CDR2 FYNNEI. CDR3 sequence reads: CASRLDRATGELFF. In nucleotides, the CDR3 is TGTGCCAGCAGACTAGACAGGGCCACCGGGGAGCTGTTTTTT.

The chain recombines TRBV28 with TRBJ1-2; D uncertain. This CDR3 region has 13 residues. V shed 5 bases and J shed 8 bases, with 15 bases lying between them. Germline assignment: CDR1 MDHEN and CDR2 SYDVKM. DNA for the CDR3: TGTGCCAGCAGTCCCCACGAAACGGTAGGCTACACCTTC. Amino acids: CASSPHETVGYTF.

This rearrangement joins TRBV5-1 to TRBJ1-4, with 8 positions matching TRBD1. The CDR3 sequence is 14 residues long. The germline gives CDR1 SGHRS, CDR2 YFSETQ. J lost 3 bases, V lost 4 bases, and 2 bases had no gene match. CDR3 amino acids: CASSVGQANEKLFF. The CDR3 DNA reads TGCGCCAGCAGCGTGGGACAGGCTAATGAAAAACTGTTTTTT.

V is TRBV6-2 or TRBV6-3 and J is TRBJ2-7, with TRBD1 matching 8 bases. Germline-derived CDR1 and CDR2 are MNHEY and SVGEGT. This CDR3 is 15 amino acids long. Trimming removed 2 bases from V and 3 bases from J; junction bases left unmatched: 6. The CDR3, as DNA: TGTGCCAGCAGTTACCTCCGGACAGGGATCTACGAGCAGTACTTC. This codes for CASSYLRTGIYEQYF.

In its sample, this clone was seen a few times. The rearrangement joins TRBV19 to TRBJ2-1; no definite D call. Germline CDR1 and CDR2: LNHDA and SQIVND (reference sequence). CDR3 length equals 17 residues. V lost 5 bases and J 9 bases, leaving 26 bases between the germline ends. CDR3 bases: TGTGCCAGTAGTCCCCCGGTGTTCAGTAGGAGAGTCAGTGAGCAGTTCTTC. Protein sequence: CASSPPVFSRRVSEQFF.

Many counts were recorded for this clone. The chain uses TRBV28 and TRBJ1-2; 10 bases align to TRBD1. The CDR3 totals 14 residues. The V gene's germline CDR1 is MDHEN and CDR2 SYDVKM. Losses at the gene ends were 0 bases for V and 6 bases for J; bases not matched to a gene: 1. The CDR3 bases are TGTGCCAGCAGTTTATGGGGACAGGGGAATGGCTACACCTTC. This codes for CASSLWGQGNGYTF.

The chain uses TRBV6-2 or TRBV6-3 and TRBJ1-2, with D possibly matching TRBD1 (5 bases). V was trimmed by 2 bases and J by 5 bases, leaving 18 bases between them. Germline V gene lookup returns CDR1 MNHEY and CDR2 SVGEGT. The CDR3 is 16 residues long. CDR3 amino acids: CASSYETVGAGYGYTF. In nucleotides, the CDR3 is TGTGCCAGCAGTTACGAAACAGTTGGGGCCGGGTATGGCTACACCTTC.

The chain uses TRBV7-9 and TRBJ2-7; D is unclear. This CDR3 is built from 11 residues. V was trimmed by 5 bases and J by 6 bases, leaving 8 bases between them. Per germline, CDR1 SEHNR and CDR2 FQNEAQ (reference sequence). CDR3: CASSLEVEQYF. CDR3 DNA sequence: TGTGCCAGCAGCCTTGAGGTCGAGCAGTACTTC.

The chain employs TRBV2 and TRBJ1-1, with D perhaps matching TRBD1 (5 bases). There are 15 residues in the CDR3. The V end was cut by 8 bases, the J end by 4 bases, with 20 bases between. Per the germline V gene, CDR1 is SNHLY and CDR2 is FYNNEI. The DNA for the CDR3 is TGTGCCAGCGCCCCGGACGGGGGGAGGACCACTGAAGCTTTCTTT. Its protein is CASAPDGGRTTEAFF. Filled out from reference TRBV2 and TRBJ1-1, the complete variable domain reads EPEVTQTPSHQVTQMGQEVILRCVPISNHLYFYWYRQILGQKVEFLVSFYNNEISEKSEIFDDQFSVERPDGSNFTLKIRSTKLEDSAMYFCASAPDGGRTTEAFFGQGTRLTVV.

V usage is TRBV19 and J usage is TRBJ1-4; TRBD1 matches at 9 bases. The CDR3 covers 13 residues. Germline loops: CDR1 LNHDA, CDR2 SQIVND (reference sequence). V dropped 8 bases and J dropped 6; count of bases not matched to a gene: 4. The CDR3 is CASADRGYEKLFF. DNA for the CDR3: TGTGCCAGTGCGGACAGGGGTTATGAAAAACTGTTTTTT.

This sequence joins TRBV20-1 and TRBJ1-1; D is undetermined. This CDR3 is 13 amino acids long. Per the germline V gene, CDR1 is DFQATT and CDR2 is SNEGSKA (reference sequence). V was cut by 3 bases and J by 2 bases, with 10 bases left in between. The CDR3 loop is CSASPTANTEAFF. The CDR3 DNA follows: TGCAGTGCTAGTCCCACAGCTAACACTGAAGCTTTCTTT.

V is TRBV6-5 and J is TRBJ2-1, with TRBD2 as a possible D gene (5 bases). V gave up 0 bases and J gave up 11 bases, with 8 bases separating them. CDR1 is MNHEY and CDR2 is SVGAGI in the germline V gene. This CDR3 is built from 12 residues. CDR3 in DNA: TGTGCCAGCAGTTACTCACGCGGGCAGCAGTTCTTC. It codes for CASSYSRGQQFF.

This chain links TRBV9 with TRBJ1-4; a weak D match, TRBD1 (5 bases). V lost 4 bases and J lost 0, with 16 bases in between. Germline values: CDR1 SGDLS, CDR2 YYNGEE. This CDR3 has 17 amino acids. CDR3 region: CASSPKGVGATNEKLFF. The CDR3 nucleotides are TGTGCCAGCAGCCCTAAAGGGGTGGGTGCAACTAATGAAAAACTGTTTTTT.

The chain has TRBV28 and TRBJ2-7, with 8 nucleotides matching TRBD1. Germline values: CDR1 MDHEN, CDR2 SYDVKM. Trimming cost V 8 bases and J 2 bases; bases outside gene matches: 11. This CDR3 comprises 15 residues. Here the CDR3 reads CASQVQGASTYEQYF. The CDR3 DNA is TGTGCCAGCCAAGTTCAGGGGGCCTCAACCTACGAGCAGTACTTC. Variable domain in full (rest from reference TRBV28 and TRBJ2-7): DVKVTQSSRYLVKRTGEKVFLECVQDMDHENMFWYRQDPGLGLRLIYFSYDVKMKEKGDIPEGYSVSREKKERFSLILESASTNQTSMYLCASQVQGASTYEQYFGPGTRLTVT.

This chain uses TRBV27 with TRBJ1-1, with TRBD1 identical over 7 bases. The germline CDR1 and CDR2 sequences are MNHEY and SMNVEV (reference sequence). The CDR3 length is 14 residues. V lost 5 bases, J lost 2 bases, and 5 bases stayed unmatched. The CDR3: CASSLTGPNTEAFF. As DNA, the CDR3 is TGTGCCAGCAGTCTGACAGGGCCAAACACTGAAGCTTTCTTT.

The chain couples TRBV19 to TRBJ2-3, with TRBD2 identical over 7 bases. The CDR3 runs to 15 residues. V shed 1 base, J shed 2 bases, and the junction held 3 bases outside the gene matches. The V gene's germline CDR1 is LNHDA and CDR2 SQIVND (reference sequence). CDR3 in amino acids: CASSIAAGVTDTQYF. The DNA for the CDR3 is TGTGCCAGTAGTATAGCGGCGGGAGTCACAGATACGCAGTATTTT.

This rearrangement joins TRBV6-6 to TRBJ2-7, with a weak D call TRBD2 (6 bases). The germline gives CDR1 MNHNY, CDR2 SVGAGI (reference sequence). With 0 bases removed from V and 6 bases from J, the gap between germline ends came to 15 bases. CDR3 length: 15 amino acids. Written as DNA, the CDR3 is TGTGCCAGCAGTTACTCCGGCGGGAAAGTGGGCGAGCAGTACTTC. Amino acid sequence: CASSYSGGKVGEQYF.

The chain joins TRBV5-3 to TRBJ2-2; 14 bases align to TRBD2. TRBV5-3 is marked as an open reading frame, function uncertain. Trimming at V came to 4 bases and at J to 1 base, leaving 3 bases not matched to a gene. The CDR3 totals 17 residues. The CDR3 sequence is CARSPGTSGRNTGELFF. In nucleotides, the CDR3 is TGTGCCAGAAGCCCGGGGACTAGCGGGAGGAACACCGGGGAGCTGTTTTTT.